This T cell receptor (beta chain) was captured in a study of shared clonotypes between healthy human individuals. Repertoires were generated with immunoSEQ multiplex PCR, while TCRdb's copy carries only in-frame clones and drops some. The table includes roughly 1.4 million clones, approximately 98.5% detected once. Study-wide results and limits: With a handful of donors compared, approximately 5% of naive CD4 clonotypes were shared.

Comments on this clone: The antigen is undetermined.

This TCR came from a young man in good health. The sample taken for sequencing was naive CD4+ T cells sorted from blood. Subset given: CD45RA+ positively selected.

As DNA, the CDR3 is TGTGCCAGCAGCGTACAGCCGATGAACACTGAAGCTTTCTTT. The encoded protein is CASSVQPMNTEAFF. The rearrangement joins TRBV9 to TRBJ1-1, with D unresolved. The CDR3 has 14 amino acids. Germline V gene data show CDR1 as SGDLS and CDR2 as YYNGEE. V gave up 1 base and J gave up 0 bases, with 7 bases separating them. Drawing the rest from reference TRBV9 and TRBJ1-1, the complete variable domain is DSGVTQTPKHLITATGQRVTLRCSPRSGDLSVYWYQQSLDQGLQFLIQYYNGEERAKGNILERFSAQQFPDLHSELNLSSLELGDSALYFCASSVQPMNTEAFFGQGTRLTVV.